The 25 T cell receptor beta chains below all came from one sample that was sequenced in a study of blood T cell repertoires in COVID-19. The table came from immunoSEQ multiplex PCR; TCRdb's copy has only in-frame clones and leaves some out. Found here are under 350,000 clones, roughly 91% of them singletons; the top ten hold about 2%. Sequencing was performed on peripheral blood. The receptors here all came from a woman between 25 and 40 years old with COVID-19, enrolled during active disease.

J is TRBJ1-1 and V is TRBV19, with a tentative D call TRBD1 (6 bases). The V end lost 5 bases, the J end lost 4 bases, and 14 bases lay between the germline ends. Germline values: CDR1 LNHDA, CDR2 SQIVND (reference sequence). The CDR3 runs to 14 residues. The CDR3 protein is CASSPVRGGTEAFF. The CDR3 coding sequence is TGTGCCAGTAGTCCCGTGAGAGGGGGCACTGAAGCTTTCTTT. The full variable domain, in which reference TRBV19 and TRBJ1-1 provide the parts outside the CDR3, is DGGITQSPKYLFRKEGQNVTLSCEQNLNHDAMYWYRQDPGQGLRLIYYSQIVNDFQKGDIAEGYSVSREKKESFPLTVTSAQKNPTAFYLCASSPVRGGTEAFFGQGTRLTVV.

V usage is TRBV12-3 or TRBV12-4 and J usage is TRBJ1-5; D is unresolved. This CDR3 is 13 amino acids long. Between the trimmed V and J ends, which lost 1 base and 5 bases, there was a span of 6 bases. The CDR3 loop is CASSLGQYQPQHF. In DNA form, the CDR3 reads TGTGCCAGCAGTTTAGGACAATATCAGCCCCAGCATTTT.

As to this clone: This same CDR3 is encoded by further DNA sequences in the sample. The CDR3 bases are TGCGCCAGCAGCTTGGCAGGGGGTGGAACTGAAGCTTTCTTT. Translated, it gives CASSLAGGGTEAFF. The chain couples TRBV5-1 to TRBJ1-1, with TRBD1 matching over 7 bases. The trim removed 0 bases at V and 5 bases at J, leaving 4 bases unmatched. This CDR3 spans 14 amino acids. Germline V gene sequence: CDR1 SGHRS, CDR2 YFSETQ.

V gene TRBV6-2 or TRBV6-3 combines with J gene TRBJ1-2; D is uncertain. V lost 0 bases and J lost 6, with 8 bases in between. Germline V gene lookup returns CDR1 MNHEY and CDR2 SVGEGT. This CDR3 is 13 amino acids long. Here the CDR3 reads CASSYSTGDGYTF. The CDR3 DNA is TGTGCCAGCAGTTACTCGACCGGGGATGGCTACACCTTC.

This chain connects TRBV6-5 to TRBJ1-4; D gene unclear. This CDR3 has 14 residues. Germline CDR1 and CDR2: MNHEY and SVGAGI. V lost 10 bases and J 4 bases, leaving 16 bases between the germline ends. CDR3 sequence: CATIKDSVNEKLFF. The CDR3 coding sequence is TGTGCCACGATAAAAGATTCAGTTAATGAAAAACTGTTTTTT.

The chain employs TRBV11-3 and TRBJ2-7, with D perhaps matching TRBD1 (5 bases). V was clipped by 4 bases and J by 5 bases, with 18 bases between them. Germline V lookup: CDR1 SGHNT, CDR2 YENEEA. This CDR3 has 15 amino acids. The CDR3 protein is CASSYGAAAVNEQYF. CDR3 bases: TGTGCCAGCAGCTATGGGGCAGCTGCTGTCAACGAGCAGTACTTC.

CDR3: CATSDPSTVYGYTF. The CDR3 DNA follows: TGTGCCACCAGTGACCCTTCGACAGTCTATGGCTACACCTTC. This rearrangement joins TRBV24-1 to TRBJ1-2, with a weak D call TRBD1 (5 bases). CDR3 length equals 14 residues. V was pared by 4 bases and J by 4 bases, with 12 bases between. Germline V gene sequence: CDR1 KGHDR, CDR2 SFDVKD.

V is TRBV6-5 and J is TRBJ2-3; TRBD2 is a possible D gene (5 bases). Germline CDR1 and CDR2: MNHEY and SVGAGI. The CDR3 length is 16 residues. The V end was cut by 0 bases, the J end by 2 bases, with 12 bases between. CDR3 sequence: CASSYSGLTLTDTQYF. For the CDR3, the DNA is TGTGCCAGCAGTTACTCCGGACTCACCCTCACAGATACGCAGTATTTT.

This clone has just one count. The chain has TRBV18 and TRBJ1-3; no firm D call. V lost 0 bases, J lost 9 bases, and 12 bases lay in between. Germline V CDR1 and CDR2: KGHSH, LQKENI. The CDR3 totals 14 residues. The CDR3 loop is CASSPPSALFTIYF. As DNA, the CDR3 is TGTGCCAGCTCACCACCTTCAGCGCTTTTCACCATATATTTT.

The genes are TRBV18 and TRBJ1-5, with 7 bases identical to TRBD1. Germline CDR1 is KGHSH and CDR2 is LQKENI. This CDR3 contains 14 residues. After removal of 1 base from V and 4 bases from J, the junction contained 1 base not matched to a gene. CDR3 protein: CASSPQGANQPQHF. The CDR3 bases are TGTGCCAGCTCACCACAGGGGGCGAATCAGCCCCAGCATTTT.

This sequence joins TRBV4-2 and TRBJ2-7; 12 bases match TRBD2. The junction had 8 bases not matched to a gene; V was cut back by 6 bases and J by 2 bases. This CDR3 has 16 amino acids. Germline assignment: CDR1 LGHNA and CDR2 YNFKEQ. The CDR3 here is CASSPASGGAPYEQYF. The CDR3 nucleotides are TGTGCCAGCAGTCCTGCTAGCGGGGGGGCGCCCTACGAGCAGTACTTC.

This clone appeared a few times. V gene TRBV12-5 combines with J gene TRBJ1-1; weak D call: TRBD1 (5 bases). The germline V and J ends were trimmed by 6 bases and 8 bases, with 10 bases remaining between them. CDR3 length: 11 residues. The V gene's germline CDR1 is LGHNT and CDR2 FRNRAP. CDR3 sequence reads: CASGKGREAFF. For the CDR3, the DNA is TGTGCTAGTGGGAAGGGGAGGGAAGCTTTCTTT.

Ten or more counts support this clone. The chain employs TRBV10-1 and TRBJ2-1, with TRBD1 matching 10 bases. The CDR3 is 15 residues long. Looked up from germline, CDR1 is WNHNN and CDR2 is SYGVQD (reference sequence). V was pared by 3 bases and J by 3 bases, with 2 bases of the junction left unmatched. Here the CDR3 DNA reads TGCGCCAGCAGTGAACGGGACAGGGGCTACAATGAGCAGTTCTTC. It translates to CASSERDRGYNEQFF.

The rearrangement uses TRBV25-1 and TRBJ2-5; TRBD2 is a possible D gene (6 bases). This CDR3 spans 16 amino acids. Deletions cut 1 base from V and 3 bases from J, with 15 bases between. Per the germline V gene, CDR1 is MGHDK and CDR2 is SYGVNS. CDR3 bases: TGTGCCAGCAGTGAATGGGGGGTAGGCCTTGAAGAGACCCAGTACTTC. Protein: CASSEWGVGLEETQYF. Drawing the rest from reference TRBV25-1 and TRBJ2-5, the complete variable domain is EADIYQTPRYLVIGTGKKITLECSQTMGHDKMYWYQQDPGMELHLIHYSYGVNSTEKGDLSSESTVSRIRTEHFPLTLESARPSHTSQYLCASSEWGVGLEETQYFGPGTRLLVL.

The CDR3 DNA reads TGTGCCAGCAGTTCTGCTTGGCAGACCCAGTACTTC. This gives the protein CASSSAWQTQYF. The rearrangement joins TRBV28 to TRBJ2-5; D remains unclear. V lost 4 bases to trimming and J lost 6 bases, with 9 bases between them. The germline V gene encodes CDR1 MDHEN and CDR2 SYDVKM. This CDR3 spans 12 amino acids.

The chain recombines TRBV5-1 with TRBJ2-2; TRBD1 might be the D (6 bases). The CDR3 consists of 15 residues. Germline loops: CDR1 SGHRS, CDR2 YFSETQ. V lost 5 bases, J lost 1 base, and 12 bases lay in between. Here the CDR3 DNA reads TGCGCCAGCAGGGACCTCAGGGGGAACACCGGGGAGCTGTTTTTT. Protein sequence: CASRDLRGNTGELFF.

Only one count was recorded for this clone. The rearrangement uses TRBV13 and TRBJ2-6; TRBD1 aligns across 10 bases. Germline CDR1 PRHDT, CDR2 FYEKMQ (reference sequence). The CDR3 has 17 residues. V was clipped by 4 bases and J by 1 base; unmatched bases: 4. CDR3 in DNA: TGTGCCAGCAGCTCCGGGACAGGGGCTTCTGGGGCCAACGTCCTGACTTTC. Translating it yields CASSSGTGASGANVLTF.

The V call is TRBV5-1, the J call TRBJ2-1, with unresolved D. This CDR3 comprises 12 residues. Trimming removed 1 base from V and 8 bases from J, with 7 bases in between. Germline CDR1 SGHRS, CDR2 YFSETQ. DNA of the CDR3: TGCGCCAGCAGCTTGCAAGCTGATGAGCAGTTCTTC. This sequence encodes CASSLQADEQFF.

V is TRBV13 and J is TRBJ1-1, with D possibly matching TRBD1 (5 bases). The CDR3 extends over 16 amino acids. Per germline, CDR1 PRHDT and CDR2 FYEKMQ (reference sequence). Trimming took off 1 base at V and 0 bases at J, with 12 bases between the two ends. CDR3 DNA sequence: TGTGCCAGCAGCTTAGTCCACTCGGGGGTGAACACTGAAGCTTTCTTT. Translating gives CASSLVHSGVNTEAFF.

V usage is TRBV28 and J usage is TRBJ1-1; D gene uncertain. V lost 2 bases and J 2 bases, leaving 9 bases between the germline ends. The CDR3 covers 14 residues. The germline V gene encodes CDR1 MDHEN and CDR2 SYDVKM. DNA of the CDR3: TGTGCCAGCAGTTTAATCCAGGTTAACACTGAAGCTTTCTTT. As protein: CASSLIQVNTEAFF.

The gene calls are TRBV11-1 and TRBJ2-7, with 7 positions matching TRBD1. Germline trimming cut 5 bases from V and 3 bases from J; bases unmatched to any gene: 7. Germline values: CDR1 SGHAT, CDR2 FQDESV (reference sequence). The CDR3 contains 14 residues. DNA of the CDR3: TGTGCCAGCAGCCGAACCCGGGACAGCTACGAGCAGTACTTC. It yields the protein CASSRTRDSYEQYF.

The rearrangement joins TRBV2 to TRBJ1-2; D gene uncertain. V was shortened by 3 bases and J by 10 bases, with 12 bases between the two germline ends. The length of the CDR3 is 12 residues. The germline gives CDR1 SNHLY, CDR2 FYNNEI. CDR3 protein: CASSDVRDDYTF. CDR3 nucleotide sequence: TGTGCCAGCAGTGACGTGAGGGATGACTACACCTTC.

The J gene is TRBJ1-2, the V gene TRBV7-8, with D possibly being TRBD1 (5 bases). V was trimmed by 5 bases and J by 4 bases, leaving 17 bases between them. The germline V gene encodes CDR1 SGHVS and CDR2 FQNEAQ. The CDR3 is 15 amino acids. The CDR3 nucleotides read TGTGCCAGCAGCCCCCAGCCCAGGGCTCGCTATGGCTACACCTTC. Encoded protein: CASSPQPRARYGYTF. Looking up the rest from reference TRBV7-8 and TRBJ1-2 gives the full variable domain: GAGVSQSPRYKVAKRGQDVALRCDPISGHVSLFWYQQALGQGPEFLTYFQNEAQLDKSGLPSDRFFAERPEGSVSTLKIQRTQQEDSAVYLCASSPQPRARYGYTFGSGTRLTVV.

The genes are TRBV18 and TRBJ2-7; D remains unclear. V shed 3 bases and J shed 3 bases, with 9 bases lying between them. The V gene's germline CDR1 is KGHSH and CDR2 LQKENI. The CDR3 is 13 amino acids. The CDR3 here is CASSPTTGYEQYV. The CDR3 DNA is TGTGCCAGCTCACCCACTACTGGCTACGAGCAGTACGTC.

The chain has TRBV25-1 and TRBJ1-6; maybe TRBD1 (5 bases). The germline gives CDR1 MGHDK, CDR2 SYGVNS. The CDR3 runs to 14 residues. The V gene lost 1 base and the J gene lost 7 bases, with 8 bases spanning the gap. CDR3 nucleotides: TGTGCCAGCAGTGAATCAGGGTGGAATTCACCCCTCCACTTT. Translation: CASSESGWNSPLHF.